This T cell receptor beta chain came from a study of human CD8 memory T cell subsets. This CDR3 contains 13 residues. The germline CDR1 and CDR2 sequences are MNHEY and SMNVEV (reference sequence). By UMI-labeled 5' RACE, the TCR beta libraries were made. TCRdb reprocessed the 5' RACE reads and keeps a single row for each CDR3 protein, giving no DNA. The sample features 5,000 to 6,000 distinct CDR3 sequences, with 25% to 30% in its top ten. This clonotype ranks as medium-sized in terms of frequency. The clonotype originates from a human donor in good health. Sequencing was carried out using CD8+ effector memory T cells (TEM) sorted from PBMCs. Stated subset: effector memory CD8 T cells, CCR7- CD45RO+ CD95+. The chain uses TRBV27 and TRBJ1-2; the D call from TCRdb, TRBD1, cannot be confirmed without DNA. The CDR3: CASGTGTDYGYTF.